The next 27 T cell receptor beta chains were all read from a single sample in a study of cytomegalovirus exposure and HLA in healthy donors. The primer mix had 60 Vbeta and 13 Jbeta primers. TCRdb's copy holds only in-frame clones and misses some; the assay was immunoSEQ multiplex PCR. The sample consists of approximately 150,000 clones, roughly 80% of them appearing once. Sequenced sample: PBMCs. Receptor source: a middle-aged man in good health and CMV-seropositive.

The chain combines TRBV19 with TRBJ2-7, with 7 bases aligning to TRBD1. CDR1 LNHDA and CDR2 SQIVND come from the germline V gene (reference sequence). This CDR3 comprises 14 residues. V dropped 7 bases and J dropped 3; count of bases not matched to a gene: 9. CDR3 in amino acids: CASKDRPRSYEQYF. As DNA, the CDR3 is TGTGCCAGTAAGGACAGGCCCCGAAGCTACGAGCAGTACTTC.

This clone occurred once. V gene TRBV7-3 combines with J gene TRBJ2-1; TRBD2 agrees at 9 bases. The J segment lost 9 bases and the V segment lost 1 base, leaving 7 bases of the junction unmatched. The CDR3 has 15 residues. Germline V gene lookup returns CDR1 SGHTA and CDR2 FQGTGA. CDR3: CASSLRASGESEQFF. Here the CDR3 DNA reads TGTGCCAGCAGCTTAAGGGCTAGCGGGGAGAGTGAGCAGTTCTTC.

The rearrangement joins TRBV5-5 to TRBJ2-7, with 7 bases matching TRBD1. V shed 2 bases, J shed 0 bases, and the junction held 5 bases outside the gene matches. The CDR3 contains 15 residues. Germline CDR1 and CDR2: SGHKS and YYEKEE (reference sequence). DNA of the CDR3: TGTGCCAGCAGCTTTACAGGGGTAAGCTCCTACGAGCAGTACTTC. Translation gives CASSFTGVSSYEQYF.

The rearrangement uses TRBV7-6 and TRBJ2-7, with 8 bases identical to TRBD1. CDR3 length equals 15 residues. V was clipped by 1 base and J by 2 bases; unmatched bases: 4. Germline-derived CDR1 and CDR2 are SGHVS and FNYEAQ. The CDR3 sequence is CASSLGTGFPYEQYF. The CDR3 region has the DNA TGTGCCAGCAGCTTAGGGACAGGGTTTCCCTACGAGCAGTACTTC.

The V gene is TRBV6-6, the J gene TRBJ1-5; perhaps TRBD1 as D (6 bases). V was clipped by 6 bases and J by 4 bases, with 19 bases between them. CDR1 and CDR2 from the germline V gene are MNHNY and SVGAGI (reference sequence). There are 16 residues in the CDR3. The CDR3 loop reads CASRDGPGVQNQPQHF. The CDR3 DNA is TGTGCCAGCAGAGACGGCCCAGGGGTTCAGAATCAGCCCCAGCATTTT.

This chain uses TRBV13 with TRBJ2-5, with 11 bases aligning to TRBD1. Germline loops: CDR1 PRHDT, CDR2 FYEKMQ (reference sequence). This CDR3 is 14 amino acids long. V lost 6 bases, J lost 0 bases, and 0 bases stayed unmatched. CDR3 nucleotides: TGTGCCAGCAGGGGACAGGGGGACCAAGAGACCCAGTACTTC. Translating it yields CASRGQGDQETQYF.

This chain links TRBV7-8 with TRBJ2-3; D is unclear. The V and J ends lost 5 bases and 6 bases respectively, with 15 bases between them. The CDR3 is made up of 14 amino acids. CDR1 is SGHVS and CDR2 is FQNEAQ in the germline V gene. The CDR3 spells CASSLSVRADTQYF. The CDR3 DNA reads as TGTGCCAGCAGCCTAAGTGTGCGAGCGGATACGCAGTATTTT. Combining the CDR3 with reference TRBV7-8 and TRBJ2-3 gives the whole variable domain GAGVSQSPRYKVAKRGQDVALRCDPISGHVSLFWYQQALGQGPEFLTYFQNEAQLDKSGLPSDRFFAERPEGSVSTLKIQRTQQEDSAVYLCASSLSVRADTQYFGPGTRLTVL.

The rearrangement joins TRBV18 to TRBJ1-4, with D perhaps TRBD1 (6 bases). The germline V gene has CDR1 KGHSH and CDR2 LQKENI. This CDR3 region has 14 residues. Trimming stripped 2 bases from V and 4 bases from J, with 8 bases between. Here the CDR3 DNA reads TGTGCCAGCTCACCATTGGACAGTAATGAAAAACTGTTTTTT. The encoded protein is CASSPLDSNEKLFF.

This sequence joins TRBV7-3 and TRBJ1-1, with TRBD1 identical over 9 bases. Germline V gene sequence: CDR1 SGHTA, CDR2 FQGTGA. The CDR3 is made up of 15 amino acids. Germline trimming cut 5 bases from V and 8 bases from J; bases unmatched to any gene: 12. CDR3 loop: CASSPTGGKPPEAFF. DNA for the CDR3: TGTGCCAGCAGCCCGACAGGGGGTAAACCACCAGAAGCTTTCTTT.

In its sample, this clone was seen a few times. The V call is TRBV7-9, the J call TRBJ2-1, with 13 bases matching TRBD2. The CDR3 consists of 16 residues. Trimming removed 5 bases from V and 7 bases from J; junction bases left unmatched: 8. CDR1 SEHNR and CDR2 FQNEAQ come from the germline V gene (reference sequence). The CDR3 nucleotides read TGTGCCAGCAGCCGAATGACTAGCGGGAGGTCTAATGAGCAGTTCTTC. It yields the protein CASSRMTSGRSNEQFF. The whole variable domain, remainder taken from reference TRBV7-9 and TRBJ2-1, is DTGVSQNPRHKITKRGQNVTFRCDPISEHNRLYWYRQTLGQGPEFLTYFQNEAQLEKSRLLSDRFSAERPKGSFSTLEIQRTEQGDSAMYLCASSRMTSGRSNEQFFGPGTRLTVL.

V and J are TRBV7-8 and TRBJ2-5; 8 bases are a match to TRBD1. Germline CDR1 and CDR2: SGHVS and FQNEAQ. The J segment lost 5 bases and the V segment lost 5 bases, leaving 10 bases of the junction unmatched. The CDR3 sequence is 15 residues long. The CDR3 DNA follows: TGTGCCAGCAGCCCGCGGGACAGGCAGCGGGAGACCCAGTACTTC. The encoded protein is CASSPRDRQRETQYF.

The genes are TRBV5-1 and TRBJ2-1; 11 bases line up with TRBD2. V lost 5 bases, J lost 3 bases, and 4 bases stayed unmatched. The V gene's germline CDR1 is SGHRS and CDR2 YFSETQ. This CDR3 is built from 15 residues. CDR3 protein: CASSSLAGGYNEQFF. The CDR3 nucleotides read TGCGCCAGCAGTTCTCTAGCGGGAGGCTACAATGAGCAGTTCTTC. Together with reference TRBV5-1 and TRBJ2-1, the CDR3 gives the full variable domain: KAGVTQTPRYLIKTRGQQVTLSCSPISGHRSVSWYQQTPGQGLQFLFEYFSETQRNKGNFPGRFSGRQFSNSRSEMNVSTLELGDSALYLCASSSLAGGYNEQFFGPGTRLTVL.

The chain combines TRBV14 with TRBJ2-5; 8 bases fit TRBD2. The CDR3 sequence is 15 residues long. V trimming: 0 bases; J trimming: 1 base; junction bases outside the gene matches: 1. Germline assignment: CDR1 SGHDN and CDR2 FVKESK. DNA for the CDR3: TGTGCCAGCAGCCAAGATCGGGGGGGCCAAGAGACCCAGTACTTC. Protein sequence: CASSQDRGGQETQYF.

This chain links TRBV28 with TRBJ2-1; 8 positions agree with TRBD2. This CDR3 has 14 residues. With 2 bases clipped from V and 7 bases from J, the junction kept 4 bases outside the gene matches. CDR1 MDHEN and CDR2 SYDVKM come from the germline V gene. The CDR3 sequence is CASSLLGRGNEQFF. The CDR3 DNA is TGTGCCAGCAGTTTACTCGGGAGGGGGAATGAGCAGTTCTTC.

CDR3 coding DNA: TGTGCCAGCACCCCCGACATGGACAGCGGGGAGTTCTTC. It yields the protein CASTPDMDSGEFF. The V call is TRBV2, the J call TRBJ2-1, with D possibly TRBD2 on 7 matching bases. V lost 7 bases and J 14 bases, leaving 21 bases between the germline ends. The germline V gene encodes CDR1 SNHLY and CDR2 FYNNEI. The length of the CDR3 is 13 residues.

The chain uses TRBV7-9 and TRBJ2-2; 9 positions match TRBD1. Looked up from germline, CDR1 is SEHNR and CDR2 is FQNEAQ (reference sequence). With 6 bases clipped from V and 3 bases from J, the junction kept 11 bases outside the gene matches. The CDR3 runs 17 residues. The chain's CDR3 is CASRPAGGQGDTGELFF. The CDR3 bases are TGTGCCAGCAGGCCGGCCGGGGGACAGGGAGACACCGGGGAGCTGTTTTTT.

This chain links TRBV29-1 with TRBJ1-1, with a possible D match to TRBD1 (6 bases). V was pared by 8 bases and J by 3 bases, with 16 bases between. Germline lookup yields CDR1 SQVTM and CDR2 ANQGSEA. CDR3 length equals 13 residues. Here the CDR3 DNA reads TGCAGCACCGTGCCAGGGGACCACACTGAAGCTTTCTTT. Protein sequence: CSTVPGDHTEAFF.

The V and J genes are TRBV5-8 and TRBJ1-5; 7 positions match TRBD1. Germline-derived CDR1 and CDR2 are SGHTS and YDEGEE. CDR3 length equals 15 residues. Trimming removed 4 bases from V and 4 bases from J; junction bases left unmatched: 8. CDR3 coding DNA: TGTGCCAGCAGCCCAGGGACAGAACGGAATCAGCCCCAGCATTTT. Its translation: CASSPGTERNQPQHF.

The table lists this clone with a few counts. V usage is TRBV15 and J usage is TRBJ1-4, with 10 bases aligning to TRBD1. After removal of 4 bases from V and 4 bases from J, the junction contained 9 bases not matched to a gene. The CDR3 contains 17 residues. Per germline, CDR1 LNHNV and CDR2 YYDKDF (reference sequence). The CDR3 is CATSTGDRGGINEKLFF. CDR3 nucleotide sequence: TGTGCCACCAGCACAGGGGACAGGGGAGGGATTAATGAAAAACTGTTTTTT. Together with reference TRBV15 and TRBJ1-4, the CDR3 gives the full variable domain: DAMVIQNPRYQVTQFGKPVTLSCSQTLNHNVMYWYQQKSSQAPKLLFHYYDKDFNNEADTPDNFQSRRPNTSFCFLDIRSPGLGDTAMYLCATSTGDRGGINEKLFFGSGTQLSVL.

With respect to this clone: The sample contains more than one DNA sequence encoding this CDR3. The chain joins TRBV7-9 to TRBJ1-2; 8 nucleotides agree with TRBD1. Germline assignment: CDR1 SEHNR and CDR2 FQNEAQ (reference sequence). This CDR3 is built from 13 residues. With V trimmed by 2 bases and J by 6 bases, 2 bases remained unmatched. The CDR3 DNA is TGTGCCAGCAGCTTACAGGGGGCTGATGGCTACACCTTC. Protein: CASSLQGADGYTF.

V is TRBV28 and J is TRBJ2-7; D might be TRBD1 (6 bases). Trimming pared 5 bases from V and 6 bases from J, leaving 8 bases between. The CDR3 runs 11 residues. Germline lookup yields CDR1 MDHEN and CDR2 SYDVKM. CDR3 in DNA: TGTGCCAGCAGTCAACAGGGCGAGCAGTACTTC. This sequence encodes CASSQQGEQYF.

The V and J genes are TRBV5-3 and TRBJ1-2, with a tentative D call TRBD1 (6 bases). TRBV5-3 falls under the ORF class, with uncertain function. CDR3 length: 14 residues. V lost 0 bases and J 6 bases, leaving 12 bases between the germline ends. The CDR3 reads CARSLAGVGNGYTF. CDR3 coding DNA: TGTGCCAGAAGCTTGGCAGGGGTAGGGAATGGCTACACCTTC.

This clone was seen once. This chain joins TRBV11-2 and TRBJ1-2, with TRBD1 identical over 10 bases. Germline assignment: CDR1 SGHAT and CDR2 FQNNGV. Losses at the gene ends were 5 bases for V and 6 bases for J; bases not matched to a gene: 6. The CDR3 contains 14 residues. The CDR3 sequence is CASSDSGTGDGYTF. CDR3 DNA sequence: TGTGCCAGCAGCGATTCCGGGACAGGGGATGGCTACACCTTC.

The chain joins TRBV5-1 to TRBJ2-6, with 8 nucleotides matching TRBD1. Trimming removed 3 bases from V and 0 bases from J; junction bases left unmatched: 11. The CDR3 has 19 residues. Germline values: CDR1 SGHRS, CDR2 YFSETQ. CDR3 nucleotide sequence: TGCGCCAGCAGCTCACTCCCGGGACAGGCCTCCTCTGGGGCCAACGTCCTGACTTTC. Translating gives CASSSLPGQASSGANVLTF.

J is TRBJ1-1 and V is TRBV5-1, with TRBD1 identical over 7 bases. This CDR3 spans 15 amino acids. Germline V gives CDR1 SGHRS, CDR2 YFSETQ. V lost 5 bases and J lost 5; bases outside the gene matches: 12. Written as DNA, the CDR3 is TGCGCCAGCAGTTTCTACAGGGGTAGGGGTACTGAAGCTTTCTTT. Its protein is CASSFYRGRGTEAFF.

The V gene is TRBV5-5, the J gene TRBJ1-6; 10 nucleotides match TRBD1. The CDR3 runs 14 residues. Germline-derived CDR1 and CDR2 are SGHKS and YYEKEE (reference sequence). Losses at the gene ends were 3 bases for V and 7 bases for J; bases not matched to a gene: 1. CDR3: CASSSGQGNSPLHF. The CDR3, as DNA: TGTGCCAGCAGCTCGGGACAGGGGAATTCACCCCTCCACTTT.

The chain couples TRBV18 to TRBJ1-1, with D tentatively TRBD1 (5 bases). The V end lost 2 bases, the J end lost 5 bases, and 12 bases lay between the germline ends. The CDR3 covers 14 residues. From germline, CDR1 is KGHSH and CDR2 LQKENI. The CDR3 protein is CASSPNSGGTEAFF. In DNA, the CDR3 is TGTGCCAGCTCACCAAATTCCGGGGGTACTGAAGCTTTCTTT.